This T cell receptor beta chain was sequenced for a study of blood T cell repertoires in COVID-19. Study details: The United States, Italy and Spain were the sources of the acute and convalescent COVID-19 samples. T cells, B-cell-depleted T cells, or PBMCs provided the cDNA or gDNA that served as material.

Per the original data handling: For nucleated cells, counts were estimated from reference gene primer amplification. Assay: immunoSEQ multiplex PCR; the TCRdb copy retains only in-frame clones and omits some. The DNA gave D and trimming, while V, J and clone size come from that table. Of 88,000 or so clones listed, about 86% are singletons. This clone was picked up a small number of times. Germline CDR1 and CDR2: MNHEY and SVGAGI. The CDR3 covers 16 residues. V was clipped by 0 bases and J by 9 bases, with 15 bases between them. The sequenced sample consisted of peripheral blood. The chain couples TRBV6-5 to TRBJ1-6; D is unresolved. This receptor was taken from a man in his fifties or sixties with acute or convalescent COVID-19. The CDR3 sequence: CASSYSMTSPLSPLHF. The DNA of the CDR3 is TGTGCCAGCAGTTACTCTATGACAAGCCCCCTTTCACCCCTCCACTTT.